This TCR beta chain was recorded in a study of neoadjuvant anti-PD-1 for oral cavity cancer. General study points: Pretreatment Treg/Th17 ratio correlated inversely with post-treatment tumor clonality.

Clones were sequenced by immunoSEQ multiplex PCR, and TCRdb holds only the in-frame ones, with some missing. The profile shows approximately 16,000 clones, 40% of them singletons. Trimming cost V 1 base and J 3 bases; bases outside gene matches: 6. Germline values: CDR1 SGHAT, CDR2 FQNNGV. CDR3 length equals 16 residues. Remarks on this clone: The antigen remains unidentified.

Time point given: after neoadjuvant nivolumab, at surgical resection. Patients had HPV-negative, locally advanced oral cavity squamous cell carcinoma. The sequenced sample was tumor tissue, obtained after nivolumab (anti-PD-1) treatment. This TCR was recovered from a person aged 40 to 85 with oral cavity squamous cell carcinoma. The chain couples TRBV11-2 to TRBJ2-5, with 9 nucleotides matching TRBD1. The CDR3 DNA sequence: TGTGCCAGCAGCTTAGGGGTATGGGACAGGGAAGAGACCCAGTACTTC. This encodes CASSLGVWDREETQYF.